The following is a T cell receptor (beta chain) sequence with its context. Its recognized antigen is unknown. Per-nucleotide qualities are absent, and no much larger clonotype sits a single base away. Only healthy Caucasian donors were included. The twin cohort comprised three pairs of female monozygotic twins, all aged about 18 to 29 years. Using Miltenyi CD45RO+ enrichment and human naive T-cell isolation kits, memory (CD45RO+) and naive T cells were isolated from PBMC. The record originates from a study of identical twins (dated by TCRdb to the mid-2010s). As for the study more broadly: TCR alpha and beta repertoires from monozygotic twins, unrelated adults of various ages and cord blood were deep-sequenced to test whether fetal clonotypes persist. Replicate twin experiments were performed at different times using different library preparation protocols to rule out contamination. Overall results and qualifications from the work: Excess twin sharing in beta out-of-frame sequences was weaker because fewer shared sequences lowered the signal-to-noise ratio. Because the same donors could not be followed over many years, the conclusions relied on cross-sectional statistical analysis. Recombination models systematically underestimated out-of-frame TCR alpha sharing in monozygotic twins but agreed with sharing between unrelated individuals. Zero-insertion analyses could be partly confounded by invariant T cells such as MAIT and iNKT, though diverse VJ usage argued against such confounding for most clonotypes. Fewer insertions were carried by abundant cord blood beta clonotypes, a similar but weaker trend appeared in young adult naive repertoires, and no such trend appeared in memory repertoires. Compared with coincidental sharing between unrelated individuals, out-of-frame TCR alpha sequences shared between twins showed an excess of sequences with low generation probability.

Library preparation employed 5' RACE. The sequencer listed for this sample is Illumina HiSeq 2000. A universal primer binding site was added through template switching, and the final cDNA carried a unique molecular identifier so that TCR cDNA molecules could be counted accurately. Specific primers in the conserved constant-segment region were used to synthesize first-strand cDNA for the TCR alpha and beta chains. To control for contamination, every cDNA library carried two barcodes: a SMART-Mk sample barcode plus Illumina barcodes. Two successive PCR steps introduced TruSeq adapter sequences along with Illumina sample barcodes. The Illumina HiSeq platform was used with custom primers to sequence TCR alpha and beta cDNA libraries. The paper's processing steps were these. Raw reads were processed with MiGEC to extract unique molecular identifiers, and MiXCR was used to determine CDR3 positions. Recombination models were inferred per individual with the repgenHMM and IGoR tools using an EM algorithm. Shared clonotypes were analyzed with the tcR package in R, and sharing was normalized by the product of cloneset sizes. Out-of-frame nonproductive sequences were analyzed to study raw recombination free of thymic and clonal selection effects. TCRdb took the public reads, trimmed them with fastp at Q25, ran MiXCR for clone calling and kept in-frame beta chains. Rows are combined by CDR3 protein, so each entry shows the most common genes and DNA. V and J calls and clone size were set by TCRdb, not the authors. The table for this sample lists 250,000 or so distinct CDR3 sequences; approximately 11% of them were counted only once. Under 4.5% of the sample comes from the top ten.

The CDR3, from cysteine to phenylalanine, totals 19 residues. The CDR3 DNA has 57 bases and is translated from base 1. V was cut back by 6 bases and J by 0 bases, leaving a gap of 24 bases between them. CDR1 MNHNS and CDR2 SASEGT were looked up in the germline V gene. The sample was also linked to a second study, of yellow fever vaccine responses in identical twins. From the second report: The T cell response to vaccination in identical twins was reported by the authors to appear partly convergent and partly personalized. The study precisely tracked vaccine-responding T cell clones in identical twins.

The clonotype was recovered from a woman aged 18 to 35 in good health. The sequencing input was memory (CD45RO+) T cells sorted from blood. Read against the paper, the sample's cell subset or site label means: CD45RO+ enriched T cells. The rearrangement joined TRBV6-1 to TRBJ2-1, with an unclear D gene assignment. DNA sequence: TGTGCCAGCAGCCCCCCTTTAGGGCGGCAGCCGAGCTCCTACAATGAGCAGTTCTTC. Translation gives CASSPPLGRQPSSYNEQFF.